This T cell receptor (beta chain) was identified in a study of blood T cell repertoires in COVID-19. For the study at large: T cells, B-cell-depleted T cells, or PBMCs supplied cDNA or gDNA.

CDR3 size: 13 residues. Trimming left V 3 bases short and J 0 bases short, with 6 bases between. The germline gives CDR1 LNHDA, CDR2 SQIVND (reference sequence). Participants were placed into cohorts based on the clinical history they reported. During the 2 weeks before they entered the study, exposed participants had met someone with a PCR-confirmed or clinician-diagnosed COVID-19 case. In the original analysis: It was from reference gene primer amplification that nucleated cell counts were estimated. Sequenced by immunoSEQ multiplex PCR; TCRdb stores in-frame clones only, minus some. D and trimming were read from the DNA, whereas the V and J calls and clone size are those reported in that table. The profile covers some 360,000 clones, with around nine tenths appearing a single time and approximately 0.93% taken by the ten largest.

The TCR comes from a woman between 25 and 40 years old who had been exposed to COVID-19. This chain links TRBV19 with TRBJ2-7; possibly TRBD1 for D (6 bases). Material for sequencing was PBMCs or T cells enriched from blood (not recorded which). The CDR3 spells CASSMTGSYEQYF. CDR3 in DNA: TGTGCCAGTAGTATGACAGGCTCCTACGAGCAGTACTTC.